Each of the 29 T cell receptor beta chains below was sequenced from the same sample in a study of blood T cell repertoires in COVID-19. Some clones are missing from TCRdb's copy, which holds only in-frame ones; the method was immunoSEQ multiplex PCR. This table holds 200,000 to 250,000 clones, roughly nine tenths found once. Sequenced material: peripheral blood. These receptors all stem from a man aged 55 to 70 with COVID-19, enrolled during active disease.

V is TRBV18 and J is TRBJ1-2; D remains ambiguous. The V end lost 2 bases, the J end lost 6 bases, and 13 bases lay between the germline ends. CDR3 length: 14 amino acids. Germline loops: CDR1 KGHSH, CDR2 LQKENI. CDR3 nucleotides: TGTGCCAGCTCACCAAATGGACTTCCCGATGGCTACACCTTC. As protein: CASSPNGLPDGYTF.

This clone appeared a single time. The CDR3 region is CASSVAWTSGRAPEQFF. The DNA of the CDR3 is TGTGCCAGCAGCGTAGCTTGGACTAGCGGGAGGGCCCCCGAGCAGTTCTTC. This chain links TRBV9 with TRBJ2-1; TRBD2 matches 15 bases. This CDR3 spans 17 amino acids. The J segment lost 10 bases and the V segment lost 0 bases, leaving 8 bases of the junction unmatched. CDR1 is SGDLS, CDR2 YYNGEE, per germline. Filled out from reference TRBV9 and TRBJ2-1, the complete variable domain reads DSGVTQTPKHLITATGQRVTLRCSPRSGDLSVYWYQQSLDQGLQFLIQYYNGEERAKGNILERFSAQQFPDLHSELNLSSLELGDSALYFCASSVAWTSGRAPEQFFGPGTRLTVL.

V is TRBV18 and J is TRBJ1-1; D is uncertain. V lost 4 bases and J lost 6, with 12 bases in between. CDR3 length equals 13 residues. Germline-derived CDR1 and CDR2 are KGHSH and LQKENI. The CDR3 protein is CASSQFEVAEAFF. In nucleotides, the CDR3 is TGTGCCAGCTCACAATTTGAGGTCGCTGAAGCTTTCTTT.

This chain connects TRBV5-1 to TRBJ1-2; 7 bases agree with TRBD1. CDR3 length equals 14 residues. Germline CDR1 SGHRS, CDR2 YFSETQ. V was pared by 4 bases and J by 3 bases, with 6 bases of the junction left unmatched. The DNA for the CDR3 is TGCGCCAGCAGCGGAGGGGGCGCCGACTATGGCTACACCTTC. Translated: CASSGGGADYGYTF.

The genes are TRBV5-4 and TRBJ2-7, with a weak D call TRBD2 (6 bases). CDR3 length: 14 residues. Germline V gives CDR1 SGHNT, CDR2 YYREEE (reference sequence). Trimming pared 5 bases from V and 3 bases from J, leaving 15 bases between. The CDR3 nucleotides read TGTGCCAGCAGGCGGGGAACCACCGGCTACGAGCAGTACTTC. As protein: CASRRGTTGYEQYF.

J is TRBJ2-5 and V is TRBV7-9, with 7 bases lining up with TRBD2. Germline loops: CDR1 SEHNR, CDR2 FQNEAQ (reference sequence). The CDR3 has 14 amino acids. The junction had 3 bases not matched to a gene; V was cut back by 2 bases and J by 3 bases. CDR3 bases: TGTGCCAGCAGCTTATCGGGGGGAAAAGAGACCCAGTACTTC. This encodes CASSLSGGKETQYF.

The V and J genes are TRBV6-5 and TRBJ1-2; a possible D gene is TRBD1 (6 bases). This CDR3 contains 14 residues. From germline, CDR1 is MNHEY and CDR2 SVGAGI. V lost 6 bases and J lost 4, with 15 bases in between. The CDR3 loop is CASRVWGRGYGYTF. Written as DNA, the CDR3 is TGTGCCAGCAGAGTATGGGGGCGCGGCTATGGCTACACCTTC.

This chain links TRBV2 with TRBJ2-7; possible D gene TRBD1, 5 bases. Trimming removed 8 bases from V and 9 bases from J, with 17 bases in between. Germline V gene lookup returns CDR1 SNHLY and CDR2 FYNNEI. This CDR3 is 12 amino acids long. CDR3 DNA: TGTGCCAGCGGGCAGGGCAAAAGGGGGCAGTACTTC. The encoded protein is CASGQGKRGQYF.

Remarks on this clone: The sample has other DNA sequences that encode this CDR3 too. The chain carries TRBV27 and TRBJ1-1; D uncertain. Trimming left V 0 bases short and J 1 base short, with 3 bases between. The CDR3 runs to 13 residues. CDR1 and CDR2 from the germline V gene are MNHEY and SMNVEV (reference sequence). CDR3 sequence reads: CASSLSRNTEAFF. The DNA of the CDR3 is TGTGCCAGCAGTTTATCCCGGAACACTGAAGCTTTCTTT.

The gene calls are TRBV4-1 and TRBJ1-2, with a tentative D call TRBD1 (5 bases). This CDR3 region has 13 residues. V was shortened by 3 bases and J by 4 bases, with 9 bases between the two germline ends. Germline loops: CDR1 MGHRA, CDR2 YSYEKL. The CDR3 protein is CASSQQGGYGYTF. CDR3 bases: TGCGCCAGCAGCCAGCAGGGTGGCTATGGCTACACCTTC.

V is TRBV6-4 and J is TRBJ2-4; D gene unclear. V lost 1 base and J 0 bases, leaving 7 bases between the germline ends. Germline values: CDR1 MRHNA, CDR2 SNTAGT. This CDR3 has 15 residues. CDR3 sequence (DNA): TGTGCCAGCAGTGACTACGGAGTAGCCAAAAACATTCAGTACTTC. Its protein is CASSDYGVAKNIQYF.

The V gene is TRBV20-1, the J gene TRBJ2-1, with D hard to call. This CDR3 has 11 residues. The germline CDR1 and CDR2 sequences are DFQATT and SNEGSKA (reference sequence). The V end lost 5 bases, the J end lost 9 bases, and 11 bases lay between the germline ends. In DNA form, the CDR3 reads TGCAGTGCTGCCCTAGGTCCTGAGCAGTTCTTC. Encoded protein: CSAALGPEQFF.

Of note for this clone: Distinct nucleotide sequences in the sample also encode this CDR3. The CDR3 spells CASSQDPGGVNGYTF. In DNA, the CDR3 is TGCGCCAGCAGCCAAGATCCGGGGGGCGTGAATGGCTACACCTTC. This chain connects TRBV4-1 to TRBJ1-2; D may be TRBD1 (6 bases). The CDR3 sequence is 15 residues long. In germline, CDR1 is MGHRA, CDR2 YSYEKL. Trimming pared 0 bases from V and 6 bases from J, leaving 14 bases between.

CDR3 in DNA: TGTGCCAGCAGCGCATACCAGGGGGCAATATATGGCTACACCTTC. Its protein is CASSAYQGAIYGYTF. The chain has TRBV9 and TRBJ1-2; 8 bases agree with TRBD1. Germline assignment: CDR1 SGDLS and CDR2 YYNGEE. Germline trimming cut 3 bases from V and 5 bases from J; bases unmatched to any gene: 9. This CDR3 region has 15 residues. Complete variable domain (other parts from reference TRBV9 and TRBJ1-2): DSGVTQTPKHLITATGQRVTLRCSPRSGDLSVYWYQQSLDQGLQFLIQYYNGEERAKGNILERFSAQQFPDLHSELNLSSLELGDSALYFCASSAYQGAIYGYTFGSGTRLTVV.

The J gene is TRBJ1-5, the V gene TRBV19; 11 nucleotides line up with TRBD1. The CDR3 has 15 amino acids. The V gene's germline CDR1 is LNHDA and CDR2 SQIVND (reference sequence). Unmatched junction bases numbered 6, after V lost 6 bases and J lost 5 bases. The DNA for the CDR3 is TGTGCCAGTAGCCGAAGGGACAGGGGGTATCAGCCCCAGCATTTT. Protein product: CASSRRDRGYQPQHF.

CDR3 in amino acids: CASSGGALYGYTF. CDR3 DNA sequence: TGTGCCAGCAGTGGCGGCGCCCTATATGGCTACACCTTC. The chain combines TRBV25-1 with TRBJ1-2, with unresolved D. V gave up 4 bases and J gave up 5 bases, with 11 bases separating them. Germline V lookup: CDR1 MGHDK, CDR2 SYGVNS. The CDR3 loop spans 13 amino acids.

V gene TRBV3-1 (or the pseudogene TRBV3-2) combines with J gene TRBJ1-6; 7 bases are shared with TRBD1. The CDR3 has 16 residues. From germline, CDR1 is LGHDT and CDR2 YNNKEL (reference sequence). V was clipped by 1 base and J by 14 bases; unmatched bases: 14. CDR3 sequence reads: CASSQVYGTAGITLHF. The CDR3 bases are TGTGCCAGCAGCCAAGTTTACGGGACAGCCGGAATCACCCTCCACTTT.

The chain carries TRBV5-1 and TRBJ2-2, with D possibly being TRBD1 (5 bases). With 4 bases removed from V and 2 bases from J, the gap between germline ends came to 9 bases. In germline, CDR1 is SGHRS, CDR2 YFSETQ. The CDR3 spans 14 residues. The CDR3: CASSEDINTGELFF. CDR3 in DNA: TGCGCCAGCAGCGAGGACATTAACACCGGGGAGCTGTTTTTT.

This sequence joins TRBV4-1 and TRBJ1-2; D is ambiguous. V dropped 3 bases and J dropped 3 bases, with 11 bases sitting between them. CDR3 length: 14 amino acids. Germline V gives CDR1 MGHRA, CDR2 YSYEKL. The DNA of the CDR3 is TGCGCCAGCAGCCATGCGAGCGGCGACTATGGCTACACCTTC. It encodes CASSHASGDYGYTF.

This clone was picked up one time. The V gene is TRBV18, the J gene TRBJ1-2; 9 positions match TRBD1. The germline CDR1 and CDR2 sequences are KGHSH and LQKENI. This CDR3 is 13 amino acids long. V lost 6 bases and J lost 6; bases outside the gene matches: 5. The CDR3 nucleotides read TGTGCCAGCTCGCAGGACAGGGGTAATGGCTACACCTTC. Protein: CASSQDRGNGYTF.

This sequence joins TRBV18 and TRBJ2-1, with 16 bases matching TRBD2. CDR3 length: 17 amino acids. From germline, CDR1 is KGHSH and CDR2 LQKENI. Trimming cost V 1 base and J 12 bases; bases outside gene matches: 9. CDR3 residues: CASSPLGTSGRALGQFF. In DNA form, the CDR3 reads TGTGCCAGCTCACCACTAGGGACTAGCGGGAGGGCCCTCGGGCAGTTCTTC.

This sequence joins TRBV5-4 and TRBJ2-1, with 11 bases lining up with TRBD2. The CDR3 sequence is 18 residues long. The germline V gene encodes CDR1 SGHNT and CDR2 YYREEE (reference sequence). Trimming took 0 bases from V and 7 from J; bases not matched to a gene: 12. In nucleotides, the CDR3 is TGTGCCAGCAGCTTGGGTGGTAGCGGGAGGGCAACTCGGAATGAGCAGTTCTTC. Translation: CASSLGGSGRATRNEQFF.

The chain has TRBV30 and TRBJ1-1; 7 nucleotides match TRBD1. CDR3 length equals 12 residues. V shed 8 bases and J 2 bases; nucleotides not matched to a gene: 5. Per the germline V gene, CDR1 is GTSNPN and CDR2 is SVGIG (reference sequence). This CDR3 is CAGQEINTEAFF. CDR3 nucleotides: TGTGCCGGACAGGAAATAAACACTGAAGCTTTCTTT. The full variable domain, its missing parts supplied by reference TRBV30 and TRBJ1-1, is SQTIHQWPATLVQPVGSPLSLECTVEGTSNPNLYWYRQAAGRGLQLLFYSVGIGQISSEVPQNLSASRPQDRQFILSSKKLLLSDSGFYLCAGQEINTEAFFGQGTRLTVV.

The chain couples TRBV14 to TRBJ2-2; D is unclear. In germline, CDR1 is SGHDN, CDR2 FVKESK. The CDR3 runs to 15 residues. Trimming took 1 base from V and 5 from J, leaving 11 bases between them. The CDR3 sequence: CASSQATVRTGELFF. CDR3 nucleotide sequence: TGTGCCAGCAGCCAAGCGACGGTGAGGACCGGGGAGCTGTTTTTT.

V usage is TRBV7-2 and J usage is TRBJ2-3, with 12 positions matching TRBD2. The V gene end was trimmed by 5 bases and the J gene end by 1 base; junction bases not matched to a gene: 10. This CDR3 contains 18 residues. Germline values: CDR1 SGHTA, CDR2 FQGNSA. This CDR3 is CASSLRNRLAGGTDTQYF. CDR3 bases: TGTGCCAGCAGCCTACGAAATAGACTAGCGGGGGGCACAGATACGCAGTATTTT.

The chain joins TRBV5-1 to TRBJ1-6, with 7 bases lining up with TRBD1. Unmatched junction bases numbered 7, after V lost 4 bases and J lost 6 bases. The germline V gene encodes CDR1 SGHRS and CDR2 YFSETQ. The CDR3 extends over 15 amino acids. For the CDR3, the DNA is TGCGCCAGCAGCGTAACGACAGGGTCTAATTCACCCCTCCACTTT. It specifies CASSVTTGSNSPLHF.

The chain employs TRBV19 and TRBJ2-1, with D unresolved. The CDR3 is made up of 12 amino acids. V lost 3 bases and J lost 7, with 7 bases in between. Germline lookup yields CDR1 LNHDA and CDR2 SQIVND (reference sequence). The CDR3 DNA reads TGTGCCAGTAGTATGGTAGCAAATGAGCAGTTCTTC. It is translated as CASSMVANEQFF.

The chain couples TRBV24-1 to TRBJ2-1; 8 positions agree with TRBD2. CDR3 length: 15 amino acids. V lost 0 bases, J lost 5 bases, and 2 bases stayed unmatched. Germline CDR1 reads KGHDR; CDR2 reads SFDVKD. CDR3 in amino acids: CATSDLRGGDNEQFF. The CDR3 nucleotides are TGTGCCACCAGTGATTTGCGGGGGGGGGACAATGAGCAGTTCTTC.

CDR3 bases: TGCGCCAGCAGCCAGGGCCGCACAGATACGCAGTATTTT. Protein sequence: CASSQGRTDTQYF. The V call is TRBV4-1, the J call TRBJ2-3; D remains unclear. V shed 3 bases and J shed 1 base, with 5 bases lying between them. This CDR3 region has 13 residues. Germline V gene sequence: CDR1 MGHRA, CDR2 YSYEKL.